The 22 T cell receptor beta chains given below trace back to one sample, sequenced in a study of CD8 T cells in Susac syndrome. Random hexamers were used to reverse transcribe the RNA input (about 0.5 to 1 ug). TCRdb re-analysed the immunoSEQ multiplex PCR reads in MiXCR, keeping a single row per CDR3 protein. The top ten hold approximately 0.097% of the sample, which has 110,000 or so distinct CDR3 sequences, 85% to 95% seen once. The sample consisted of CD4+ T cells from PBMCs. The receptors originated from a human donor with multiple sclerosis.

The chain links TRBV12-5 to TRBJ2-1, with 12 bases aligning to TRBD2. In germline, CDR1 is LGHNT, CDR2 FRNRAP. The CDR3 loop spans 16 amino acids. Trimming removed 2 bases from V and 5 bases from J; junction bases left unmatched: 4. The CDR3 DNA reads TGTGCTAGTGGTTTGACTAGCGGGGGGCCCCACAATGAGCAGTTCTTC. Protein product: CASGLTSGGPHNEQFF.

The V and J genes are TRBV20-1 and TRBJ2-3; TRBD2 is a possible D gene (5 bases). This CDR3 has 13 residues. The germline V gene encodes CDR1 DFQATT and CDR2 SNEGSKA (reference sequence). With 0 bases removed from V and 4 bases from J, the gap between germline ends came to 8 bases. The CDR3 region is CSARDAGADTQYF. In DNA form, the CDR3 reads TGCAGTGCTAGAGACGCCGGGGCAGATACGCAGTATTTT.

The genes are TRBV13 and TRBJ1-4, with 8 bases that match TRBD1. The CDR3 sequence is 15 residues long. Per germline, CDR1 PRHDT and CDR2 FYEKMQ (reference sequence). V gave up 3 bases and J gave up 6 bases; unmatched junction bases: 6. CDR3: CASSLRTGNYEKLFF. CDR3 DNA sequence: TGTGCCAGCAGCTTGAGGACAGGGAATTATGAAAAACTGTTTTTT.

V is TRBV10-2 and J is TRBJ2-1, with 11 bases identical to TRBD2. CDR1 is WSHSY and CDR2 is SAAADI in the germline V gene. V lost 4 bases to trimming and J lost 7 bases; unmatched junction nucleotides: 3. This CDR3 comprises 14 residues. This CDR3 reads CASSVLAGGNEQFF. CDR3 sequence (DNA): TGCGCCAGCAGTGTGCTAGCGGGGGGAAATGAGCAGTTCTTC.

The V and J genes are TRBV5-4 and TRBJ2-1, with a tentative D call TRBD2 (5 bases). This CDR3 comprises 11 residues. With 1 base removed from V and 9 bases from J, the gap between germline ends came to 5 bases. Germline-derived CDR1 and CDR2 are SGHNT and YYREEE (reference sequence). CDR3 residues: CASSLTSEQFF. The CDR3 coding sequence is TGTGCCAGCAGCTTGACTAGTGAGCAGTTCTTC.

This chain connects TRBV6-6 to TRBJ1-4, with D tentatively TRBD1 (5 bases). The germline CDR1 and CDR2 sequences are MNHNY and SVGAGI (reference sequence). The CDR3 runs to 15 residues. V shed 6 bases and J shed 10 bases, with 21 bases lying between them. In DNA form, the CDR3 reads TGTGCCAGCAGACGTGGAAGTGCCGGTGGGGCAAAACTGTTTTTT. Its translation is CASRRGSAGGAKLFF.

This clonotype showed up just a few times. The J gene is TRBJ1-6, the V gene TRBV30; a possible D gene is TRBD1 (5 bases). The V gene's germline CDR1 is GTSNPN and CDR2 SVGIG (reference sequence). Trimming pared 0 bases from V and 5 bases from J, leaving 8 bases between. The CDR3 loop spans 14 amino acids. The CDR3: CAWSVDSNNSPLHF. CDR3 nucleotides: TGTGCCTGGAGTGTTGACAGTAATAATTCACCCCTCCACTTT.

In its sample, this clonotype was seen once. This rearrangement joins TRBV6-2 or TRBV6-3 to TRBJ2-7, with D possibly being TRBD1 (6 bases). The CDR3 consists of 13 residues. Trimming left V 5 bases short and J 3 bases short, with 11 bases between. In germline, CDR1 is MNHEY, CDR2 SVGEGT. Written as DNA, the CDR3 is TGTGCCAGCAGTCGACAGGACCACTACGAGCAGTACTTC. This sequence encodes CASSRQDHYEQYF.

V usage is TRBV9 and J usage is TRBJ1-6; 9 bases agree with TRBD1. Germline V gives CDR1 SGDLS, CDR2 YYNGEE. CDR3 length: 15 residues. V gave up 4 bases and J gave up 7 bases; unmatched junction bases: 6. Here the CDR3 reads CASSTRDRVNSPLHF. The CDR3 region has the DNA TGTGCCAGCAGCACCCGGGACAGGGTCAATTCACCCCTCCACTTT.

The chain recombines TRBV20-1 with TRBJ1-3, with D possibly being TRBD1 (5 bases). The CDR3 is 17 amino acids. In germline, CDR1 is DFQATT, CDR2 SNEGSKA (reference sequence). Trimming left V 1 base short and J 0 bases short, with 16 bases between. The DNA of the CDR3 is TGCAGTGCTAGAGTTCCTTCGGGACTCCTCTCTGGAAACACCATATATTTT. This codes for CSARVPSGLLSGNTIYF.

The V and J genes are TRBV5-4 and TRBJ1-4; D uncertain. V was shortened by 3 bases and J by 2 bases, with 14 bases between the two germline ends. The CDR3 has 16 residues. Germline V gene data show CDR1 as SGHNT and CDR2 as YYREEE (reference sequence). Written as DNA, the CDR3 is TGTGCCAGCAGCTCGCGGTCCGACGCCACTAATGAAAAACTGTTTTTT. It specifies CASSSRSDATNEKLFF.

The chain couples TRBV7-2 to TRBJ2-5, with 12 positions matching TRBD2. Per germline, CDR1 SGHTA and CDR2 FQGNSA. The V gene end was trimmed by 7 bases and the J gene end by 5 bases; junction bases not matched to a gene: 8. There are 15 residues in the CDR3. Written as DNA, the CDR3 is TGTGCCAGCATTCGTCTGGGGACTAGCGGGGAGACCCAGTACTTC. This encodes CASIRLGTSGETQYF.

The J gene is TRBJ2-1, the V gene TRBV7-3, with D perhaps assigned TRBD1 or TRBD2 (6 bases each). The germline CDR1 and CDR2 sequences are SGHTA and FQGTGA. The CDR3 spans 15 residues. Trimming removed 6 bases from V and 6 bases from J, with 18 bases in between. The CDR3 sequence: CASSPRGPSGNEQFF. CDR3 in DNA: TGTGCCAGCAGTCCACGGGGGCCCTCCGGCAATGAGCAGTTCTTC.

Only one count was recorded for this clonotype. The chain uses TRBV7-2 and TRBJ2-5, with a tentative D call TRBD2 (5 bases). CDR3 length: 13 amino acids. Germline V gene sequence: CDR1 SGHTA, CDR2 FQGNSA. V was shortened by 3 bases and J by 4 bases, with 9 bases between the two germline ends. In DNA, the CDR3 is TGTGCCAGCAGCTTTAAGGGAGTAGAGACCCAGTACTTC. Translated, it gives CASSFKGVETQYF.

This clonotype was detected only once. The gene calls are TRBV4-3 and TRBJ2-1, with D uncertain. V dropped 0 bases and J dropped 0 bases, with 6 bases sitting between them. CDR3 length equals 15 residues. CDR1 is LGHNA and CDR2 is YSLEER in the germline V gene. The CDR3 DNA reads TGCGCCAGCAGCCAAGAGGTGAGCTCCTACAATGAGCAGTTCTTC. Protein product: CASSQEVSSYNEQFF.

The CDR3 DNA is TGTGCCAGCAGCTTAACGAAAGGGACACCCCTCCACTTT. Translated: CASSLTKGTPLHF. The chain is built from TRBV7-3 and TRBJ1-6; D not certain. This CDR3 region has 13 residues. Germline CDR1 reads SGHTA; CDR2 reads FQGTGA. The V and J ends lost 0 bases and 11 bases respectively, with 8 bases between them.

The CDR3 DNA sequence: TGCAGCGTTGTCCCCCATCGGGACACCGGGGAGCTGTTTTTT. It is translated as CSVVPHRDTGELFF. This sequence joins TRBV29-1 and TRBJ2-2; D is undetermined. The ends were cut back, 4 bases at V and 3 bases at J, with 12 bases in the middle. CDR3 length: 14 amino acids. Germline lookup yields CDR1 SQVTM and CDR2 ANQGSEA.

CDR3 loop: CASGLSLGTTEAFF. The CDR3 coding sequence is TGTGCTAGTGGTTTGTCCTTAGGGACCACTGAAGCTTTCTTT. The V gene is TRBV12-5, the J gene TRBJ1-1; tentative D call: TRBD1 (5 bases). V dropped 2 bases and J dropped 4 bases, with 11 bases sitting between them. The CDR3 runs to 14 residues. Germline V CDR1 and CDR2: LGHNT, FRNRAP.

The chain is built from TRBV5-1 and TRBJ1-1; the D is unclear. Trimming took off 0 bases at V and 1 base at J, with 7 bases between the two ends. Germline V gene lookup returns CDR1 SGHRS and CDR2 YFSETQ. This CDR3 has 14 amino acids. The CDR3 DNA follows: TGCGCCAGCAGCTTGGCTGGGAGGAACACTGAAGCTTTCTTT. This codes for CASSLAGRNTEAFF.

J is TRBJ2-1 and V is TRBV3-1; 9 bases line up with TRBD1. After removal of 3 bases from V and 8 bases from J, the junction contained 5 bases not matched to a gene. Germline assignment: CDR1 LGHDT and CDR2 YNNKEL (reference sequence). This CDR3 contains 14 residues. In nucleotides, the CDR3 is TGTGCCAGCAGCCACCACAGGGGGCTGGATGAGCAGTTCTTC. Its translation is CASSHHRGLDEQFF.

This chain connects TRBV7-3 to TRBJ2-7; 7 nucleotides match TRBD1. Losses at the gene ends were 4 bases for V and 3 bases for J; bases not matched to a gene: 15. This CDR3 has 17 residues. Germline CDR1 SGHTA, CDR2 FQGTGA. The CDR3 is CASSSLIVRDRIYEQYF. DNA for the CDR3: TGTGCCAGCAGCTCGCTGATCGTCCGGGACAGAATCTACGAGCAGTACTTC.

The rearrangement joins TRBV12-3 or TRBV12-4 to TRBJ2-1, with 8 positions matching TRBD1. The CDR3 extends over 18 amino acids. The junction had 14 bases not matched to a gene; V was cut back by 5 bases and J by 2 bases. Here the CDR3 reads CASSLLDRGRFPYNEQFF. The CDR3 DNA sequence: TGTGCCAGCAGTCTACTAGACAGGGGCCGTTTTCCCTACAATGAGCAGTTCTTC.